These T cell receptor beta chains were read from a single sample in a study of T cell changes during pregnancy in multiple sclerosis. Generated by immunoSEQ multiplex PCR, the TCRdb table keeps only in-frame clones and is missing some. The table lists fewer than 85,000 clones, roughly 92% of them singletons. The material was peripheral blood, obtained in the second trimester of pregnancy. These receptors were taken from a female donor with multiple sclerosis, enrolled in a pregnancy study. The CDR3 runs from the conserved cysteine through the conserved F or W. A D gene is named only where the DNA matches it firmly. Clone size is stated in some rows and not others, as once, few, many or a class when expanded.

CDR3aa: CASSHWAGPSYEQYF
CDR3nt: TGCGCCAGCAGTCACTGGGCGGGGCCTTCCTACGAGCAGTACTTC
v_gene: TRBV4-1
abundance: NA
d_gene: NA
j_gene: TRBJ2-7

CDR3aa: CASRLGLAGNEQFF
CDR3nt: TGTGCCAGCAGGCTTGGACTAGCGGGGAATGAGCAGTTCTTC
v_gene: TRBV7-2
abundance: NA
d_gene: TRBD2
j_gene: TRBJ2-1

CDR3aa: CASSNSGGATDTQYF
CDR3nt: TGCGCCAGCAGCAACAGCGGGGGGGCAACAGATACGCAGTATTTT
v_gene: TRBV4-1
abundance: NA
d_gene: TRBD2
j_gene: TRBJ2-3

CDR3aa: CASSEGASTDTQYF
CDR3nt: TGTGCCAGCAGTGAGGGGGCTAGCACAGATACGCAGTATTTT
v_gene: TRBV6-4
abundance: few
d_gene: NA
j_gene: TRBJ2-3

CDR3aa: CASSLTGGGGNSYEQYF
CDR3nt: TGTGCCAGCAGCTTAACTGGTGGGGGGGGAAACTCCTACGAGCAGTACTTC
v_gene: TRBV7-9
abundance: NA
d_gene: TRBD2
j_gene: TRBJ2-7

CDR3aa: CASSPSSNQPQHF
CDR3nt: TGTGCCAGCAGCCCTAGTAGCAATCAGCCCCAGCATTTT
v_gene: TRBV2
abundance: NA
d_gene: NA
j_gene: TRBJ1-5

CDR3aa: CASSLRTGLGTGELFF
CDR3nt: TGTGCCAGCAGCCTCCGGACAGGGCTCGGCACCGGGGAGCTGTTTTTT
v_gene: TRBV13
abundance: NA
d_gene: TRBD1
j_gene: TRBJ2-2

CDR3aa: CATSQKTTQGQETQYF
CDR3nt: TGTGCCACCAGCCAAAAAACAACACAGGGCCAAGAGACCCAGTACTTC
v_gene: TRBV15
abundance: NA
d_gene: NA
j_gene: TRBJ2-5

CDR3aa: CASSQGKAGATDTQYF
CDR3nt: TGCGCCAGCAGCCAAGGCAAGGCGGGGGCCACAGATACGCAGTATTTT
v_gene: TRBV4-1
abundance: once
d_gene: NA
j_gene: TRBJ2-3

CDR3aa: CASREGETDTQYF
CDR3nt: TGTGCCTCCCGGGAGGGGGAGACAGATACGCAGTATTTT
v_gene: TRBV6-4
abundance: few
d_gene: TRBD2
j_gene: TRBJ2-3

CDR3aa: CASSLSMGQGGSPLHF
CDR3nt: TGCGCCAGCAGTCTTTCTATGGGACAGGGCGGATCACCCCTCCACTTT
v_gene: TRBV23-1
abundance: NA
d_gene: TRBD1
j_gene: TRBJ1-6

CDR3aa: CASSLMDTGVGETQYF
CDR3nt: TGTGCCAGCAGCTTGATGGATACAGGGGTGGGAGAGACCCAGTACTTC
v_gene: TRBV11-2
abundance: NA
d_gene: TRBD1
j_gene: TRBJ2-5

CDR3aa: CASSWGLAGGSAEQFF
CDR3nt: TGCGCCAGCAGCTGGGGTCTAGCGGGAGGGAGTGCTGAGCAGTTCTTC
v_gene: TRBV5-1
abundance: NA
d_gene: TRBD2
j_gene: TRBJ2-1

CDR3aa: CSVERGKTEAFF
CDR3nt: TGCAGCGTTGAAAGGGGCAAGACTGAAGCTTTCTTT
v_gene: TRBV29-1
abundance: NA
d_gene: NA
j_gene: TRBJ1-1

CDR3aa: CASSVAGTGAYEQYF
CDR3nt: TGTGCCAGCAGTGTCGCCGGGACAGGGGCCTACGAGCAGTACTTC
v_gene: TRBV6-1
abundance: NA
d_gene: TRBD1
j_gene: TRBJ2-7

CDR3aa: CASSRDWNYGYTF
CDR3nt: TGTGCCAGTAGTCGGGACTGGAACTATGGCTACACCTTC
v_gene: TRBV19
abundance: NA
d_gene: NA
j_gene: TRBJ1-2

CDR3aa: CASSQTPGLGDYEQYF
CDR3nt: TGCGCCAGCAGCCAGACTCCGGGACTAGGGGACTACGAGCAGTACTTC
v_gene: TRBV4-1
abundance: NA
d_gene: TRBD2
j_gene: TRBJ2-7

CDR3aa: CASSPRTGPNTGELFF
CDR3nt: TGTGCCAGCAGCCCTCGGACAGGGCCGAACACCGGGGAGCTGTTTTTT
v_gene: TRBV7-8
abundance: NA
d_gene: TRBD1
j_gene: TRBJ2-2

CDR3aa: CAWSIAGGPDTQYF
CDR3nt: TGTGCCTGGTCAATAGCGGGGGGGCCAGATACGCAGTATTTT
v_gene: TRBV30
abundance: once
d_gene: TRBD2
j_gene: TRBJ2-3

CDR3aa: CASSDDASGGYNEQFF
CDR3nt: TGTGCCAGCAGTGACGACGCTAGCGGGGGCTACAATGAGCAGTTCTTC
v_gene: TRBV6-4
abundance: once
d_gene: TRBD2
j_gene: TRBJ2-1

CDR3aa: CASSLRGTAGNTIYF
CDR3nt: TGTGCCAGCAGTTTAAGGGGGACAGCTGGAAACACCATATATTTT
v_gene: TRBV27
abundance: NA
d_gene: TRBD1
j_gene: TRBJ1-3

CDR3aa: CASSEQTYYGYTF
CDR3nt: TGTGCCAGCAGTGAACAAACATACTATGGCTACACCTTC
v_gene: TRBV6-1
abundance: once
d_gene: NA
j_gene: TRBJ1-2

CDR3aa: CASSEGAGGPDTQYF
CDR3nt: TGTGCCAGCAGTGAAGGAGCGGGAGGGCCCGATACGCAGTATTTT
v_gene: TRBV25-1
abundance: NA
d_gene: TRBD2
j_gene: TRBJ2-3

CDR3aa: CASNEGNSPLHF
CDR3nt: TGTGCCAGCAATGAGGGAAATTCACCCCTCCACTTT
v_gene: TRBV5-6
abundance: NA
d_gene: NA
j_gene: TRBJ1-6

CDR3aa: CASSPQTGSGEKLFF
CDR3nt: TGCGCCAGCAGCCCACAGACAGGCTCGGGTGAAAAACTGTTTTTT
v_gene: TRBV5-1
abundance: NA
d_gene: NA
j_gene: TRBJ1-4

CDR3aa: CASSEAQGYEQYF
CDR3nt: TGCGCCAGCAGCGAAGCTCAGGGTTACGAGCAGTACTTC
v_gene: TRBV5-1
abundance: NA
d_gene: NA
j_gene: TRBJ2-7

CDR3aa: CASSQTGPMLTKNIQYF
CDR3nt: TGTGCCAGCAGCCAGACAGGGCCGATGTTAACCAAAAACATTCAGTACTTC
v_gene: TRBV2
abundance: NA
d_gene: TRBD1
j_gene: TRBJ2-4

CDR3aa: CASSVTGSGANVLTF
CDR3nt: TGTGCCAGCAGCGTAACCGGCTCTGGGGCCAACGTCCTGACTTTC
v_gene: TRBV5-4
abundance: NA
d_gene: NA
j_gene: TRBJ2-6

CDR3aa: CASSSTGGSGNTIYF
CDR3nt: TGCGCCAGCAGCTCCACGGGGGGCTCTGGAAACACCATATATTTT
v_gene: TRBV5-1
abundance: NA
d_gene: NA
j_gene: TRBJ1-3

CDR3aa: CASSPGGPATEAFF
CDR3nt: TGTGCCAGCAGCCCAGGGGGGCCCGCCACTGAAGCTTTCTTT
v_gene: TRBV7-2
abundance: NA
d_gene: TRBD1
j_gene: TRBJ1-1

CDR3aa: CASSRDSGYTDTQYF
CDR3nt: TGTGCCAGCTCACGCGATAGCGGATACACAGATACGCAGTATTTT
v_gene: TRBV18
abundance: NA
d_gene: NA
j_gene: TRBJ2-3

CDR3aa: CASSSSTGLIYEQYF
CDR3nt: TGTGCCAGCAGTTCAAGCACGGGACTTATCTACGAGCAGTACTTC
v_gene: TRBV28
abundance: NA
d_gene: NA
j_gene: TRBJ2-7

CDR3aa: CASSSNPRGLDF
CDR3nt: TGTGCCAGCAGTTCTAACCCCAGGGGGCTCGACTTC
v_gene: TRBV2
abundance: NA
d_gene: TRBD1
j_gene: TRBJ2-7

CDR3aa: CASSSSAYEQYF
CDR3nt: TGTGCCAGCAGTTCATCAGCCTACGAGCAGTACTTC
v_gene: TRBV28
abundance: NA
d_gene: NA
j_gene: TRBJ2-7

CDR3aa: CASSFYTSGSSYEQYF
CDR3nt: TGTGCCAGCAGTTTCTATACTAGCGGCAGCTCCTACGAGCAGTACTTC
v_gene: TRBV27
abundance: NA
d_gene: TRBD2
j_gene: TRBJ2-7

CDR3aa: CASSQEGPGQVVGEQYF
CDR3nt: TGTGCCAGCAGCCAAGAAGGTCCGGGACAGGTTGTCGGCGAGCAGTACTTC
v_gene: TRBV4-2
abundance: NA
d_gene: TRBD1
j_gene: TRBJ2-7

CDR3aa: CAISGTENYGYTF
CDR3nt: TGTGCCATCAGTGGGACAGAAAACTATGGCTACACCTTC
v_gene: TRBV10-3
abundance: NA
d_gene: NA
j_gene: TRBJ1-2

CDR3aa: CASSLTGEGDTQYF
CDR3nt: TGTGCCAGCAGCTTAACGGGGGAGGGAGATACGCAGTATTTT
v_gene: TRBV7-8
abundance: NA
d_gene: TRBD2
j_gene: TRBJ2-3

CDR3aa: CASSYGLREQYF
CDR3nt: TGTGCCAGCAGTTATGGACTGAGGGAGCAGTACTTC
v_gene: TRBV28
abundance: NA
d_gene: NA
j_gene: TRBJ2-7

CDR3aa: CASSGVAVNTEAFF
CDR3nt: TGTGCCAGCAGTGGAGTCGCGGTGAACACTGAAGCTTTCTTT
v_gene: TRBV6-5
abundance: NA
d_gene: NA
j_gene: TRBJ1-1

CDR3aa: CASSPRHVSYEQYF
CDR3nt: TGTGCCAGCAGCCCAAGACATGTTTCCTACGAGCAGTACTTC
v_gene: TRBV11-2
abundance: NA
d_gene: NA
j_gene: TRBJ2-7

CDR3aa: CASSPSRGPSTDTQYF
CDR3nt: TGCGCCAGCAGCCCCTCACGAGGGCCTAGCACAGATACGCAGTATTTT
v_gene: TRBV5-1
abundance: NA
d_gene: NA
j_gene: TRBJ2-3

CDR3aa: CASSLHRNYGYTF
CDR3nt: TGTGCCAGCAGTTTGCACAGAAACTATGGCTACACCTTC
v_gene: TRBV28
abundance: NA
d_gene: NA
j_gene: TRBJ1-2

CDR3aa: CASSFRGRPYEQYF
CDR3nt: TGTGCCAGCAGTTTTAGAGGCAGACCATACGAGCAGTACTTC
v_gene: TRBV27
abundance: NA
d_gene: NA
j_gene: TRBJ2-7

CDR3aa: CASSLVLYEQYF
CDR3nt: TGTGCCAGCAGCTTAGTTCTCTACGAGCAGTACTTC
v_gene: TRBV11-2
abundance: NA
d_gene: NA
j_gene: TRBJ2-7

CDR3aa: CASSIGGTDTQYF
CDR3nt: TGTGCCAGTAGTATCGGGGGGACAGATACGCAGTATTTT
v_gene: TRBV19
abundance: few
d_gene: TRBD2
j_gene: TRBJ2-3

CDR3aa: CAIGKAGSYEQYF
CDR3nt: TGTGCCATCGGTAAAGCAGGTTCTTACGAGCAGTACTTC
v_gene: TRBV10-3
abundance: NA
d_gene: NA
j_gene: TRBJ2-7

CDR3aa: CASSPPIIVHEQYF
CDR3nt: TGTGCCAGCAGCCCTCCTATTATCGTCCACGAGCAGTACTTC
v_gene: TRBV7-9
abundance: NA
d_gene: NA
j_gene: TRBJ2-7

CDR3aa: CASSMVAGVYEQYF
CDR3nt: TGTGCCAGTAGTATGGTAGCGGGAGTGTACGAGCAGTACTTC
v_gene: TRBV19
abundance: NA
d_gene: TRBD2
j_gene: TRBJ2-7

CDR3aa: CASSLDSGARNTEAFF
CDR3nt: TGTGCCAGCAGCTTAGACTCTGGGGCGCGGAACACTGAAGCTTTCTTT
v_gene: TRBV7-2
abundance: NA
d_gene: NA
j_gene: TRBJ1-1

CDR3aa: CASSPQSGRAAGEQYF
CDR3nt: TGTGCCAGCAGCCCTCAAAGCGGGAGGGCTGCTGGCGAGCAGTACTTC
v_gene: TRBV11-2
abundance: once
d_gene: TRBD2
j_gene: TRBJ2-7

CDR3aa: CATSRTLAGVGSVTDTQYF
CDR3nt: TGTGCCACCAGCAGGACGCTAGCGGGAGTAGGTTCGGTAACAGATACGCAGTATTTT
v_gene: TRBV15
abundance: NA
d_gene: TRBD2
j_gene: TRBJ2-3

CDR3aa: CASTSLGSAGTQYF
CDR3nt: TGCGCCAGCACCTCTCTGGGAAGCGCGGGGACCCAGTACTTC
v_gene: TRBV5-1
abundance: NA
d_gene: NA
j_gene: TRBJ2-5

CDR3aa: CASSILEFKDSPLHF
CDR3nt: TGTGCCAGTAGTATTTTGGAGTTTAAGGATTCACCCCTCCACTTT
v_gene: TRBV19
abundance: NA
d_gene: NA
j_gene: TRBJ1-6

CDR3aa: CASSTRQGGYWNEQFF
CDR3nt: TGTGCCAGCAGTACCCGACAGGGTGGGTATTGGAATGAGCAGTTCTTC
v_gene: TRBV27
abundance: NA
d_gene: TRBD1
j_gene: TRBJ2-1

CDR3aa: CASSPQRGGPYEQYF
CDR3nt: TGTGCCAGCAGCCCCCAACGGGGGGGGCCCTACGAGCAGTACTTC
v_gene: TRBV14
abundance: NA
d_gene: TRBD2
j_gene: TRBJ2-7

CDR3aa: CASSPRVKYNEQFF
CDR3nt: TGTGCCAGCAGCCCCCGCGTGAAGTACAATGAGCAGTTCTTC
v_gene: TRBV7-2
abundance: NA
d_gene: NA
j_gene: TRBJ2-1

CDR3aa: CASSQESELAEQYF
CDR3nt: TGTGCCAGCAGCCAGGAATCGGAGCTAGCGGAGCAGTACTTC
v_gene: TRBV14
abundance: NA
d_gene: NA
j_gene: TRBJ2-7

CDR3aa: CASSMGGTNTGELFF
CDR3nt: TGTGCCAGTAGTATGGGCGGGACCAACACCGGGGAGCTGTTTTTT
v_gene: TRBV19
abundance: NA
d_gene: NA
j_gene: TRBJ2-2

CDR3aa: CASSPGTPVAGNTIYF
CDR3nt: TGTGCCAGCTCCCCCGGGACTCCGGTCGCTGGAAACACCATATATTTT
v_gene: TRBV18
abundance: NA
d_gene: NA
j_gene: TRBJ1-3